A single sample is the source of the 9 T cell receptor beta chains below, sequenced in a study of neurological immune-mediated disorders. Documented time point: longitudinal time-point 3. TCRdb used MiXCR to reprocess the 5' RACE reads, holding one entry per CDR3 protein. The repertoire holds 45,000 to 65,000 distinct CDR3 sequences, with roughly 8% as singletons. The material sequenced was PBMCs. The receptors were gathered from a woman aged 40 to 55 in good health.

This clonotype was observed at least ten times. This chain uses TRBV5-1 with TRBJ1-1, with TRBD1 matching over 7 bases. Unmatched junction bases numbered 9, after V lost 0 bases and J lost 4 bases. Germline values: CDR1 SGHRS, CDR2 YFSETQ. This CDR3 has 16 residues. The chain's CDR3 is CASSLEGGGRGTEAFF. CDR3 sequence (DNA): TGCGCCAGCAGCTTGGAAGGAGGGGGCCGAGGCACTGAAGCTTTCTTT.

The table lists this clonotype with many counts. The chain has TRBV10-3 and TRBJ2-2; D perhaps matches TRBD1 (6 bases). The length of the CDR3 is 13 residues. The V end was cut by 6 bases, the J end by 9 bases, with 14 bases between. Looked up from germline, CDR1 is ENHRY and CDR2 is SYGVKD. The CDR3 DNA is TGTGCCATCAGGCCAGGGGATAGCAGGGAGCTGTTTTTT. It translates to CAIRPGDSRELFF.

On this clonotype: One base away lies a much larger clone, so this may be a sequencing read error. The chain joins TRBV20-1 to TRBJ2-3, with TRBD1 as a possible D gene (5 bases). CDR1 is DFQATT, CDR2 SNEGSKA, per germline (reference sequence). This CDR3 comprises 15 residues. The V end was cut by 3 bases, the J end by 2 bases, with 15 bases between. This CDR3 is CSASGAVQITDTQYF. DNA of the CDR3: TGCAGTGCTAGTGGGGCGGTCCAAATCACAGATACGCAGTATTTT.

This clonotype came up many times. The J gene is TRBJ2-7, the V gene TRBV29-1; 7 bases align to TRBD1. Germline V lookup: CDR1 SQVTM, CDR2 ANQGSEA. There are 11 residues in the CDR3. V lost 6 bases to trimming and J lost 1 base; unmatched junction nucleotides: 0. In DNA form, the CDR3 reads TGCAGCGTGGGACAGTCCTACGAGCAGTACTTC. Its protein product is CSVGQSYEQYF.

This clonotype was counted at least ten times. This rearrangement joins TRBV5-1 to TRBJ2-2; no definite D call. V gave up 1 base and J gave up 0 bases, with 10 bases separating them. The CDR3 runs to 16 residues. CDR1 is SGHRS and CDR2 is YFSETQ in the germline V gene. CDR3 residues: CASSLIGFANTGELFF. The CDR3 nucleotides are TGCGCCAGCAGCTTGATCGGATTCGCGAACACCGGGGAGCTGTTTTTT.

This chain joins TRBV19 and TRBJ1-1, with D tentatively TRBD1 (5 bases). The germline V gene encodes CDR1 LNHDA and CDR2 SQIVND (reference sequence). The CDR3 is 11 amino acids. V was trimmed by 5 bases and J by 10 bases, leaving 11 bases between them. CDR3 sequence (DNA): TGTGCCAGTAGTCGGGGGGTCAGAGCTTTCTTT. Residues: CASSRGVRAFF.

Only a few counts were recorded for this clonotype. The chain is built from TRBV7-7 and TRBJ2-1; 10 nucleotides agree with TRBD2. Per the germline V gene, CDR1 is SSHAT and CDR2 is FNYEAQ (reference sequence). The V segment lost 5 bases and the J segment 7 bases; nucleotides outside the gene matches: 11. The CDR3 runs 16 residues. The CDR3 sequence: CASSRGASGSFNEQFF. CDR3 in DNA: TGTGCCAGCAGCCGGGGGGCTAGCGGGAGCTTTAATGAGCAGTTCTTC.

The rearrangement links TRBV10-3 to TRBJ2-2; 11 nucleotides line up with TRBD1. The CDR3 spans 16 residues. Germline trimming cut 3 bases from V and 5 bases from J; bases unmatched to any gene: 5. CDR1 and CDR2 from the germline V gene are ENHRY and SYGVKD. The CDR3 is CAISDMDRGHTGELFF. The CDR3 DNA reads TGTGCCATCAGTGACATGGACAGGGGGCATACCGGGGAGCTGTTTTTT.

This clonotype was recorded many times. The rearrangement joins TRBV20-1 to TRBJ2-1; 8 positions match TRBD2. The germline V gene encodes CDR1 DFQATT and CDR2 SNEGSKA (reference sequence). Germline trimming cut 5 bases from V and 4 bases from J; bases unmatched to any gene: 10. The CDR3 consists of 15 residues. The CDR3 loop is CSAPPVAGLYNEQFF. The CDR3 DNA is TGCAGTGCTCCCCCAGTAGCGGGGTTATACAATGAGCAGTTCTTC.